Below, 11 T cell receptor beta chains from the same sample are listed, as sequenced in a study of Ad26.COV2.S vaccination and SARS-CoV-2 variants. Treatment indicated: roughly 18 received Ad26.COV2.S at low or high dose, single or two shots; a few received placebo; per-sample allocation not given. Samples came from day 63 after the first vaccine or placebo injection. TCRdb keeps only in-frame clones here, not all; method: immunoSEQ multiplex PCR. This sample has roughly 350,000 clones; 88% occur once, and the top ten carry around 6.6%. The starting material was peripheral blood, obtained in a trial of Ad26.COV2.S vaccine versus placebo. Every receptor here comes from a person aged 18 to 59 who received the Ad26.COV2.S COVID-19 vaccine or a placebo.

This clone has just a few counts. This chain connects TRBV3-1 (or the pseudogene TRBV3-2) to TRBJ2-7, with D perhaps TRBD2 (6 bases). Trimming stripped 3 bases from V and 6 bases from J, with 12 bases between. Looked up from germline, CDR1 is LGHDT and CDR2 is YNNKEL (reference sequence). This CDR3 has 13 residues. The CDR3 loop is CASSHPSVLEQYF. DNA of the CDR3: TGTGCCAGCAGCCATCCTAGCGTGCTCGAGCAGTACTTC.

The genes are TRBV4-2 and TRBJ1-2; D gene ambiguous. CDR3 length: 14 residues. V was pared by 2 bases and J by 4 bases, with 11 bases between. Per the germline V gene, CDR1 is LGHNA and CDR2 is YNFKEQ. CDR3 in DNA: TGTGCCAGCAGCCAAAATCGGGCTATCTATGGCTACACCTTC. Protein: CASSQNRAIYGYTF.

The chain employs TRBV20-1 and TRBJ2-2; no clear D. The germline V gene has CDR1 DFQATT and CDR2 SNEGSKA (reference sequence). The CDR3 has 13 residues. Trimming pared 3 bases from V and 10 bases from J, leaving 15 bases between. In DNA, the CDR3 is TGCAGTGCTAGTAGGGCAGTCCAAACGGAGCTGTTTTTT. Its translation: CSASRAVQTELFF.

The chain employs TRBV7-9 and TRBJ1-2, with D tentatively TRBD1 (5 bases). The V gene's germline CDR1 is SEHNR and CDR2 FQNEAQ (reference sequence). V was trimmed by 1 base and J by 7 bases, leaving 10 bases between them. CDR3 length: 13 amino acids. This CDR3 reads CASSLETELGYTF. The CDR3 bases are TGTGCCAGCAGCTTAGAGACAGAGCTTGGCTACACCTTC.

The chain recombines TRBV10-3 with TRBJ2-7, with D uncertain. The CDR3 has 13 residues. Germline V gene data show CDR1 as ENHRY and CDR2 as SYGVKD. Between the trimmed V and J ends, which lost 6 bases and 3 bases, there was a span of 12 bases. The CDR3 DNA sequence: TGTGCCATCAGACGAGCCCAAAACTACGAGCAGTACTTC. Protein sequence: CAIRRAQNYEQYF.

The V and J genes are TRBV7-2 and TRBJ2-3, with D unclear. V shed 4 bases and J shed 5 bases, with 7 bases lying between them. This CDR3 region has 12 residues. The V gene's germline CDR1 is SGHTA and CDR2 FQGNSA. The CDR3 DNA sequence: TGTGCCAGCAGCTCGGTGGGAGATACGCAGTATTTT. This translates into CASSSVGDTQYF.

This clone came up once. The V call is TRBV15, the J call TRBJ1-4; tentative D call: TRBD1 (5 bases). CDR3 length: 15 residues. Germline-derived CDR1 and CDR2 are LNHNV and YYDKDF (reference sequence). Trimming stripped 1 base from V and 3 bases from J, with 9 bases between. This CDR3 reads CATSRGGRSNEKLFF. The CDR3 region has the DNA TGTGCCACCAGCAGAGGGGGACGGTCTAATGAAAAACTGTTTTTT.

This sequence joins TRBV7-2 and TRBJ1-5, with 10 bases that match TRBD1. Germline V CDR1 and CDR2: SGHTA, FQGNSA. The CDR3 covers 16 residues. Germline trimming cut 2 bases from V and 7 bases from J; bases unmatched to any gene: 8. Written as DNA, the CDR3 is TGTGCCAGCAGCTTAAAAGGGACAGGGGTAGGGCAGCCCCAGCATTTT. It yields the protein CASSLKGTGVGQPQHF.

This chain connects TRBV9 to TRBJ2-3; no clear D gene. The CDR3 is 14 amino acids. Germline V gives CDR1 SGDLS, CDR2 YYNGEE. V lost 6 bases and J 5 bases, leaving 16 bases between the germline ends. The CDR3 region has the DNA TGTGCCAGCACCAAGGTAGCTTCTGTAGATACGCAGTATTTT. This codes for CASTKVASVDTQYF.

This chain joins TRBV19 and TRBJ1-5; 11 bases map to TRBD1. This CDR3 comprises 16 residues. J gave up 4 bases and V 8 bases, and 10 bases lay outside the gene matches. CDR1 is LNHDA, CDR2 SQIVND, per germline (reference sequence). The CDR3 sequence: CASSLGQGAGNQPQHF. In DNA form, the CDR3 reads TGTGCCAGTTCCCTCGGACAGGGGGCCGGGAATCAGCCCCAGCATTTT.

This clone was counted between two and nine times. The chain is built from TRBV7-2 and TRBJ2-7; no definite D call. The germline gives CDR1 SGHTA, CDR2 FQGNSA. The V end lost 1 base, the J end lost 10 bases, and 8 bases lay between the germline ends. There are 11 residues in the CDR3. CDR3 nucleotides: TGTGCCAGCAGCTTAGGGAGCCGTCAGTACTTC. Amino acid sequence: CASSLGSRQYF.